What follows is one T cell receptor (beta chain) and its context. Here immunoSEQ multiplex PCR was the method, and the copy in TCRdb shows in-frame clones only, minus some. The sample lists some 50,000 clones, 75% to 80% seen once, with about 18% in the top ten. V was clipped by 7 bases and J by 3 bases, with 18 bases between them. Germline CDR1 reads SQVTM; CDR2 reads ANQGSEA. The CDR3 extends over 14 amino acids. This entry belongs to a study of blood T cell repertoires in COVID-19. About the research overall: Specimens from acute and convalescent COVID-19 originated in the United States, Italy and Spain. T cells, B-cell-depleted T cells, or PBMCs supplied cDNA or gDNA.

The genes are TRBV29-1 and TRBJ1-2; D remains unclear. The sequencing input was peripheral blood. This clonotype was obtained from a human donor with active or convalescent COVID-19. The donor label of this sample is uncertain. The CDR3 bases are TGCAGCGCCCTCCTACGGGAGAAAGACTATGGCTACACCTTC. Its protein is CSALLREKDYGYTF.